The TCR beta chain described here comes from a study of spatial heterogeneity in lung cancer. TCRdb used MiXCR to reprocess the 5' RACE reads, holding one entry per CDR3 protein. Seen here are 20,000 to 25,000 distinct CDR3 sequences, approximately 4.4% observed once, and the top ten hold nearly 7.5%. The CDR3 length is 14 residues. The V gene end was trimmed by 6 bases and the J gene end by 4 bases; junction bases not matched to a gene: 6. CDR1 and CDR2 from the germline V gene are DFQATT and SNEGSKA (reference sequence). Time point indicated: sample taken at primary tumor resection. Sequencing of whole RNA from tumor, nontumor lung or frozen PBMC involved no sorting.

This sequence joins TRBV20-1 and TRBJ2-5; 12 positions agree with TRBD2. This TCR was sampled from a male donor with early-stage non-small cell lung cancer. Source: PBMCs, taken at surgery. The CDR3 loop reads CSAKLAGGSETQYF. The CDR3 DNA follows: TGCAGTGCGAAACTAGCGGGGGGTTCAGAGACCCAGTACTTC.